The entry below describes one TCR beta chain. Its antigen is currently unknown. The authors reverse transcribed all of the isolated RNA, so sequencing captured expressed TCRB transcripts. Sequencing used immunoSEQ multiplex PCR; TCRdb keeps in-frame clones, though not all of them. The data contain about 340,000 clones, roughly 14% of them singletons. The sample is drawn from a study of beta chain features in type 1 diabetes. This CDR3 has 15 residues. V gave up 1 base and J gave up 1 base; unmatched junction bases: 4. Germline-derived CDR1 and CDR2 are SEHNR and FQNEAQ (reference sequence). Whole-study findings and limits: TCRB CDR3s from Type 1 diabetes patients were moderately but significantly shorter in all four CD4+ subsets.

This clonotype was obtained from a young woman with type 1 diabetes. The chain uses TRBV7-9 and TRBJ2-7, with 7 bases that match TRBD2. The material sequenced was naive CD4+ T cells from blood. CDR3 sequence reads: CASSLGGEGSYEQYF. The CDR3, as DNA: TGTGCCAGCAGCTTAGGTGGGGAGGGGTCCTACGAGCAGTACTTC.